This T cell receptor (beta chain) emerged from a study of blood T cell repertoires in COVID-19. The wider study: The cDNA or gDNA used as material had been derived from T cells, B-cell-depleted T cells, or PBMCs.

Germline assignment: CDR1 SGHTA and CDR2 FQGNSA. V was clipped by 5 bases and J by 3 bases, with 20 bases between them. The CDR3 totals 16 residues. Original analysis: Amplifying reference gene primers gave estimates of nucleated cell counts. The repertoire was sequenced with immunoSEQ multiplex PCR; TCRdb's copy has only in-frame clones and lacks some. V and J calls and clone size are those listed in that table; D and trimming were worked out from the DNA. The repertoire holds around 100,000 clones, 70% to 90% seen once, with over 10% in the top ten. Sequencing was performed on peripheral blood. J is TRBJ2-7 and V is TRBV7-2; D is possibly TRBD2 (5 bases). The TCR comes from a human donor in a cohort sampled during active COVID-19. The CDR3 coding sequence is TGTGCCAGCAGCCGGGGTAGGGTACAACTACACTACGAGCAGTACTTC. Protein: CASSRGRVQLHYEQYF.